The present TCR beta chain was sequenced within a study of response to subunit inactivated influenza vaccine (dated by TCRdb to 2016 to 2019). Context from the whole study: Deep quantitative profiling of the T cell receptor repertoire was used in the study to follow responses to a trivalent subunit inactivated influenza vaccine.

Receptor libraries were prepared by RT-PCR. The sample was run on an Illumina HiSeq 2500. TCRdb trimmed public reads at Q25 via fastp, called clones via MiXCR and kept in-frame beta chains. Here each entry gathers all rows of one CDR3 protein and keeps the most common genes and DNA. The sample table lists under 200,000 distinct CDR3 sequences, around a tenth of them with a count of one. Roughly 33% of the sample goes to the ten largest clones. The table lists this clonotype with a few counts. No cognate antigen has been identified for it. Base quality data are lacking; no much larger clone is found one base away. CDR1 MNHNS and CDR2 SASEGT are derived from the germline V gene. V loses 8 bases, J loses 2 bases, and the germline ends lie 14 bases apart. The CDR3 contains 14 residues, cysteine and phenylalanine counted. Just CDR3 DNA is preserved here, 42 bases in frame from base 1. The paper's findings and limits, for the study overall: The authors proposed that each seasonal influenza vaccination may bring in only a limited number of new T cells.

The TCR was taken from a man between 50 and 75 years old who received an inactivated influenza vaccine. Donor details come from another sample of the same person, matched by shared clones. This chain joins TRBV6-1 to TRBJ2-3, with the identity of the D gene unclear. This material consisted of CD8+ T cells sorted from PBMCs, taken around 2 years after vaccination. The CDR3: CASGSLPLTDTQYF. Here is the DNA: TGTGCCAGCGGGTCCCTGCCCCTCACAGATACGCAGTATTTT.